The clone carrying this TCR beta chain was counted only a few times. The data originate from a study of T-cell memory formation after mild COVID-19. TCRdb reanalysed the 5' RACE reads using MiXCR and keeps one entry per CDR3 protein. Of 130,000 to 150,000 distinct CDR3 sequences in the sample, about 6% were seen once. Trimming pared 1 base from V and 7 bases from J, leaving 13 bases between. This CDR3 is built from 15 residues. Germline-derived CDR1 and CDR2 are LGHNA and YSLEER. This receptor was obtained from an adult woman who had mild COVID-19 (a few samples of this study predate the infection). Cell type and time point are not known. The chain uses TRBV4-3 and TRBJ2-2; D is perhaps TRBD1 (6 bases). The sequenced material came from PBMCs or a T cell subset sorted from them (not recorded which). CDR3 residues: CASSQVPGVDGELFF. The CDR3 DNA sequence: TGCGCCAGCAGCCAAGTTCCAGGGGTGGACGGGGAGCTGTTTTTT.